The clone carrying this TCR beta chain was detected many times. This sample stems from a study of beta chain features in type 1 diabetes. V lost 6 bases and J lost 5, with 20 bases in between. Germline loops: CDR1 MNHNY, CDR2 SVGAGI (reference sequence). The CDR3 is 15 residues long. Expressed TCRB transcripts were sequenced after all isolated RNA was converted to cDNA. The method was immunoSEQ multiplex PCR; TCRdb's version includes in-frame clones alone and lacks a portion of them. The sample lists under 250,000 clones, about a tenth seen once, with 1% to 1.5% in the top ten. V gene TRBV6-6 combines with J gene TRBJ2-7, with TRBD2 as a possible D gene (8 bases). This sequence was found in a man in his late teens or twenties in good health. Sequenced material: central memory CD4+ T cells from blood. The chain's CDR3 is CASRRQGLGGDEQYF. DNA for the CDR3: TGTGCCAGCAGACGACAGGGCCTCGGGGGGGACGAGCAGTACTTC.